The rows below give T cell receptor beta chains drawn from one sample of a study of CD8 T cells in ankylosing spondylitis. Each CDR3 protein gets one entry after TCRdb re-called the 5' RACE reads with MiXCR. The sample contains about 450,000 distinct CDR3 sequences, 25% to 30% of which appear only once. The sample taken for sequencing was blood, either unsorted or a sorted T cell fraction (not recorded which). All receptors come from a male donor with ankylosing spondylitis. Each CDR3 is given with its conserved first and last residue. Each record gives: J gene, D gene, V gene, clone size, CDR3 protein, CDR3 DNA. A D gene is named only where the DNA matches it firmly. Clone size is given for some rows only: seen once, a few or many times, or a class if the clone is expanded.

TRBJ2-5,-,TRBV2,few,CASSVPEGETQYF,TGTGCCAGCAGTGTACCCGAGGGGGAGACCCAGTACTTC
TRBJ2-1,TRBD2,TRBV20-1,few,CSAPTSGRDDEQFF,TGCAGTGCCCCGACTAGCGGGAGAGACGATGAGCAGTTCTTC
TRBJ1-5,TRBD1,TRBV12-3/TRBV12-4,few,CASRTGGWGQPQHF,TGTGCCAGCAGAACAGGGGGCTGGGGTCAGCCCCAGCATTTT
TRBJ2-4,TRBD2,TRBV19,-,CASASDGRGAKNIQYF,TGTGCCAGCGCCTCAGACGGGAGGGGGGCCAAAAACATTCAGTACTTC
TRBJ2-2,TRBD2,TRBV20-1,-,CSARLAGTGELFF,TGCAGTGCTAGACTAGCGGGCACCGGGGAGCTGTTTTTT
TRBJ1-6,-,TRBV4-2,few,CASSQDLLGSNSPLHF,TGTGCCAGCAGCCAAGATCTTCTCGGGAGCAACTCACCCCTCCACTTT
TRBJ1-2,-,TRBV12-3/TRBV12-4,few,CASSLLPGYGYTF,TGTGCCAGCAGTTTACTCCCTGGCTATGGCTACACCTTC
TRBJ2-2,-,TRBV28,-,CASRRSGGRLTGELFF,TGTGCCAGCAGACGAAGTGGTGGGCGGCTCACCGGGGAGCTGTTTTTT
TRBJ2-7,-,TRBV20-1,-,CSTAGYEQYF,TGCAGTACCGCCGGCTACGAGCAGTACTTC
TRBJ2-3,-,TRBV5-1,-,CASSLGQDTQYF,TGCGCCAGCAGCTTGGGCCAAGATACGCAGTATTTT
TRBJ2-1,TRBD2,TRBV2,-,CASSPGTSGRATFF,TGTGCCAGCAGTCCCGGGACTAGCGGGAGGGCGACGTTCTTC
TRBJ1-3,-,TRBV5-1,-,CASSLASASGNTIYF,TGCGCCAGCAGCTTGGCGTCGGCTTCTGGAAACACCATATATTTT
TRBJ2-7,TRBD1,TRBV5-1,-,CASSLGPPGTGTYEQYF,TGCGCCAGCAGCTTGGGCCCCCCCGGGACAGGGACCTACGAGCAGTACTTC
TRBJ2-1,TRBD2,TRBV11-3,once,CASSLDLLAGGEQFF,TGTGCCAGCAGCTTAGATTTGCTAGCGGGAGGGGAGCAGTTCTTC
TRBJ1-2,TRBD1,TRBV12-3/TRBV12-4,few,CASSSQGGNLYGYTF,TGTGCCAGCAGTTCTCAGGGGGGGAACCTCTATGGCTACACCTTC
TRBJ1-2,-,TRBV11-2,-,CASSLVSWSLANYGYTF,TGTGCCAGCAGCTTAGTTAGCTGGTCCCTTGCTAACTATGGCTACACCTTC
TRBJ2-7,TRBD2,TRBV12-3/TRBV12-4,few,CASRGSGRAWEQYF,TGTGCCAGCAGGGGAAGCGGGAGGGCCTGGGAGCAGTACTTC
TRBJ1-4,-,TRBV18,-,CASSPVSKPEKLFF,TGTGCCAGCTCACCAGTTAGTAAACCTGAAAAACTGTTTTTT
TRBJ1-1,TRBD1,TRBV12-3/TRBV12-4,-,CASSLAQGVGEAFF,TGTGCCAGCAGTTTAGCTCAGGGGGTGGGTGAAGCTTTCTTT
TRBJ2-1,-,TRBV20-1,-,CSAPQSLGRNEQFF,TGCAGTGCTCCGCAGTCCTTGGGTCGCAATGAGCAGTTCTTC
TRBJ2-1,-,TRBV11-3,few,CASSLRLGRDEQFF,TGTGCCAGCAGCCTCCGACTAGGAAGGGATGAGCAGTTCTTC
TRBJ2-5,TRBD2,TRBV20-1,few,CSARGLAGGRETQYF,TGCAGTGCTAGAGGGCTAGCGGGAGGAAGAGAGACCCAGTACTTC
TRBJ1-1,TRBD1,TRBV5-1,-,CASSPLQGMNTEAFF,TGCGCCAGTTCTCCTCTACAGGGGATGAACACTGAAGCTTTCTTT
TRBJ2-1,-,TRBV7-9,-,CASSLVVGSSYNEQFF,TGTGCCAGCAGCTTAGTAGTGGGAAGCTCCTACAATGAGCAGTTCTTC
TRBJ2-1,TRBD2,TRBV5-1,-,CASSPPTSGKNEQFF,TGCGCCAGCAGCCCCCCGACTAGCGGGAAGAATGAGCAGTTCTTC
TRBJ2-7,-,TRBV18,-,CASSPSQGNYEQYF,TGTGCCAGCTCACCATCACAGGGTAACTACGAGCAGTACTTC
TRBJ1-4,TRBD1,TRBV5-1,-,CASSIPGQNEKLFF,TGCGCCAGCAGCATTCCGGGACAGAATGAAAAACTGTTTTTT
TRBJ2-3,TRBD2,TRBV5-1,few,CASSLVGSGSTQYF,TGCGCCAGCAGCTTGGTTGGTAGCGGGAGTACGCAGTATTTT
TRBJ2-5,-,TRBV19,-,CASSGFRQETQYF,TGTGCCAGTAGTGGGTTTCGCCAAGAGACCCAGTACTTC
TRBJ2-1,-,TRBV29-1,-,CSYGGYNEQFF,TGCAGCTATGGGGGCTACAATGAGCAGTTCTTC
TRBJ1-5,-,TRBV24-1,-,CATSDPARDQPQHF,TGTGCCACCAGTGACCCTGCCAGGGACCAGCCCCAGCATTTT
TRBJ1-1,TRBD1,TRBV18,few,CASSPWRTGEMNTEAFF,TGTGCCAGCTCACCATGGCGGACAGGGGAGATGAACACTGAAGCTTTCTTT
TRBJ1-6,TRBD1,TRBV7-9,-,CASSLAGTGNSSPLHF,TGTGCCAGCAGCTTAGCAGGGACAGGGAATTCTTCACCCCTCCACTTT
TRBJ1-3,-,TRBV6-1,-,CASSEALGANGNTIYF,TGTGCCAGCAGTGAAGCTTTGGGGGCGAATGGAAACACCATATATTTT
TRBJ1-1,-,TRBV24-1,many,CATSDPGLGTTEAFF,TGTGCCACCAGTGACCCAGGACTGGGAACGACTGAAGCTTTCTTT
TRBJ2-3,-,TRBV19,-,CASSTLMGAGTDTQYF,TGTGCCAGTAGTACCCTTATGGGGGCGGGTACAGATACGCAGTATTTT
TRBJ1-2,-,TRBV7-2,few,CASSLAPATTNYGYTF,TGTGCCAGCAGCCTCGCACCGGCTACAACTAACTATGGCTACACCTTC
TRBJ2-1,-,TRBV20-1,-,CSARGLAYEQFF,TGCAGTGCTAGAGGTCTAGCATATGAGCAGTTCTTC
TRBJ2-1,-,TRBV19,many,CASSVEIGSYNEQFF,TGTGCCAGTAGCGTTGAGATTGGGTCCTACAATGAGCAGTTCTTC
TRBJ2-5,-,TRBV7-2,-,CASSSSGLLETQYF,TGTGCCAGCAGCTCGTCAGGGTTGTTAGAGACCCAGTACTTC
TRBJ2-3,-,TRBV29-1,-,CSARGSPQPDTQYF,TGCAGCGCCCGGGGGAGCCCCCAACCAGATACGCAGTATTTT
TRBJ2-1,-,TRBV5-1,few,CASSLTLRGSGTYNEQFF,TGCGCCAGCAGCCTTACCCTCCGTGGTAGCGGTACCTACAATGAGCAGTTCTTC
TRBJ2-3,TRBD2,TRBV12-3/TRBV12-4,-,CASSTAGGPGDTQYF,TGTGCCAGCAGTACGGCGGGAGGGCCTGGGGATACGCAGTATTTT
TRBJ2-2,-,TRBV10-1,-,CASSESGAPGELFF,TGCGCCAGCAGTGAGTCGGGCGCCCCCGGGGAGCTGTTTTTT
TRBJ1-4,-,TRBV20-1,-,CSAASGLNEKLFF,TGCAGTGCAGCATCGGGGCTAAATGAAAAACTGTTTTTT
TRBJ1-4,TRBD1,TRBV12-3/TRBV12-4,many,CASSSRTGVKEKLFF,TGTGCCAGCAGTTCTCGGACAGGGGTTAAGGAAAAACTGTTTTTT
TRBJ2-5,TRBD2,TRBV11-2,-,CASSLDWAGVGETQYF,TGTGCCAGCAGCTTAGATTGGGCGGGAGTCGGAGAGACCCAGTACTTC
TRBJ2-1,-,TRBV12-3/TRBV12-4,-,CASSSTLPPYNEQFF,TGTGCCAGCAGTTCGACTTTGCCCCCCTACAATGAGCAGTTCTTC
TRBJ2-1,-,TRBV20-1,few,CSASPSQGYNEQFF,TGCAGTGCTAGTCCTAGCCAGGGGTACAATGAGCAGTTCTTC
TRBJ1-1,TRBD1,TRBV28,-,CASSLLDRGGITEAFF,TGTGCCAGCAGTTTACTGGATAGAGGGGGCATCACTGAAGCTTTCTTT
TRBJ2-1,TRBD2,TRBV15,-,CATSRDTSGSWDNEQFF,TGTGCCACCAGCAGAGATACTAGCGGGAGTTGGGACAATGAGCAGTTCTTC
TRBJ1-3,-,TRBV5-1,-,CASSYGTTSGNTIYF,TGCGCCAGCAGTTACGGCACGACCTCTGGAAACACCATATATTTT
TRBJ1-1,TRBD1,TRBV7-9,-,CASSYPQGIAFF,TGTGCCAGCAGCTACCCACAGGGGATAGCTTTCTTT
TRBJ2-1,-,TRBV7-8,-,CASSLGRGNSYNEQFF,TGTGCCAGCAGCTTAGGGCGGGGAAACTCCTACAATGAGCAGTTCTTC
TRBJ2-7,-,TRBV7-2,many,CASSLGTNYEQYF,TGTGCCAGCAGCCTCGGGACGAATTACGAGCAGTACTTC
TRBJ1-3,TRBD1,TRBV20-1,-,CSVTGGGNTIYF,TGCAGTGTCACAGGGGGAGGAAACACCATATATTTT
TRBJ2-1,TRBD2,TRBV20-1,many,CSALKGLAGGGEQFF,TGCAGTGCTCTTAAAGGACTAGCGGGAGGCGGTGAGCAGTTCTTC
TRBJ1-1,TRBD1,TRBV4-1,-,CASRQNRGENTEAFF,TGCGCCAGCAGACAGAACAGGGGGGAAAACACTGAAGCTTTCTTT
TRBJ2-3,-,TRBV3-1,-,CASAPASPGGDTQYF,TGTGCCAGCGCCCCAGCCAGTCCCGGGGGAGATACGCAGTATTTT
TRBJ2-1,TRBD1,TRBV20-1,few,CSARPWGQGSSYNEQFF,TGCAGTGCTAGGCCCTGGGGACAGGGAAGCTCCTACAATGAGCAGTTCTTC